This TCR beta chain was identified during a study of shared clonotypes between healthy human individuals. Study conclusions and caveats: Naive subsets tended to show greater estimated richness than memory subsets. A few donors had roughly 5% of their naive CD4 clonotypes in common. The authors sampled blood alone, and tissue repertoires likely differ.

In the naive CD8 group, cells lacked CD45RO and were positively selected for CCR7, so terminally differentiated effector memory CD45RA+ cells were left out. Of note for this clone: Its antigen remains unknown.

V lost 3 bases and J lost 0, with 9 bases in between. The length of the CDR3 is 15 residues. The germline V gene has CDR1 MNHEY and CDR2 SMNVEV (reference sequence). Template for every sorted-subset replicate PCR totaled 150 to 250 ng DNA, 25,000 to 30,000 T cell genomes. Profiling relied on immunoSEQ multiplex PCR, and the TCRdb table lists in-frame clones only, not all of them. Altogether about 2.2 million clones are present, 93% being singletons, with the ten largest covering around 1.7%. The rearrangement joins TRBV27 to TRBJ1-5; D ambiguous. This sequence was found in a man aged 18-30 years in good health. Some clones in this sample may be carry-over from other donors' samples. The sequenced sample consisted of naive CD8+ T cells from PBMCs. This CDR3 reads CASSLGASSNQPQHF. The CDR3 nucleotides read TGTGCCAGCAGTTTGGGCGCCAGTAGCAATCAGCCCCAGCATTTT.